This TCR beta chain originates from a study of shared clonotypes between healthy human individuals. Sequenced by immunoSEQ multiplex PCR; TCRdb stores in-frame clones only, minus some. The data contain 2 million to 3 million clones, approximately 93% of them singletons. This clone turned up a few times. This CDR3 comprises 11 residues. Deletions cut 3 bases from V and 6 bases from J, with 5 bases between. Germline V gene sequence: CDR1 SEHNR, CDR2 FQNEAQ (reference sequence). V gene TRBV7-9 combines with J gene TRBJ1-1; D not certain. What was sequenced was naive CD4+ T cells from PBMCs. Subset denoted: CD45RA+ positively selected. The receptor was derived from a man in his late teens or twenties in good health. Some clones in this sample may be carry-over from other donors' samples. This chain's CDR3 is CASSFYPEAFF. In DNA form, the CDR3 reads TGTGCCAGCAGCTTTTATCCTGAAGCTTTCTTT.